This is a list of T cell receptor beta chains from one sample in a study of blood T cell repertoires in COVID-19. Here immunoSEQ multiplex PCR was the method, and the copy in TCRdb shows in-frame clones only, minus some. The sample has around 230,000 clones; 70% to 90% are singletons. Sequences were obtained from PBMCs or T cells enriched from blood (not recorded which). These TCRs come from a woman in her forties with acute COVID-19. The CDR3 runs from the conserved cysteine through the conserved F or W. The D gene is left open where the match is weak. The size entry is marked missing in some rows and otherwise reads once, few, many or a size class.

>-|TRBJ1-3|TRBV5-1|-
CASSSQGSSGNTIYF
TGCGCCAGCAGCTCGCAGGGAAGCTCTGGAAACACCATATATTTT
>-|TRBJ1-6|TRBV19|-
CASSRTGATNSPLHF
TGTGCCAGTAGTCGCACAGGAGCCACTAATTCACCCCTCCACTTT
>-|TRBJ1-3|TRBV4-1|-
CASSQETGGANTIYF
TGCGCCAGCAGCCAAGAAACGGGAGGAGCAAACACCATATATTTT
>-|TRBJ1-2|TRBV3-1/TRBV3-2|-
CASSQAGQKNYGYTF
TGTGCCAGCAGCCAAGCTGGACAGAAGAACTATGGCTACACCTTC
>-|TRBJ1-5|TRBV19|TRBD1
CASSKNPRGTAYSNQPQHF
TGTGCCAGTAGTAAAAACCCGAGGGGGACAGCTTATAGCAATCAGCCCCAGCATTTT
>few|TRBJ1-1|TRBV11-2|TRBD1
CASSYAPGQGAFF
TGTGCCAGCAGCTACGCACCGGGACAGGGAGCTTTCTTT
>-|TRBJ1-1|TRBV18|-
CASSPGQGTEAFF
TGTGCCAGCTCACCAGGGCAGGGGACTGAAGCTTTCTTT
>-|TRBJ2-4|TRBV11-3|TRBD1
CASSKEPGQGTGAKNIQYF
TGTGCCAGCAGCAAAGAGCCGGGACAGGGGACTGGGGCCAAAAACATTCAGTACTTC
>-|TRBJ1-2|TRBV10-3|-
CAIRDDRRSSGDGYTF
TGTGCCATCAGGGACGACAGGAGAAGTTCCGGAGATGGCTACACCTTC
>-|TRBJ2-3|TRBV7-6|TRBD2
CASSLVAGGSTDTQYF
TGTGCCAGCAGCTTAGTAGCGGGAGGAAGCACAGATACGCAGTATTTT
>-|TRBJ1-2|TRBV19|-
CASNRLVGANYGYTF
TGTGCCAGTAATCGCCTGGTTGGAGCTAACTATGGCTACACCTTC
>-|TRBJ1-1|TRBV7-9|-
CASSLGTVNTEAFF
TGTGCCAGCAGCTTAGGAACGGTGAACACTGAAGCTTTCTTT
>-|TRBJ1-1|TRBV7-8|-
CASSLGGVKIEAFF
TGTGCCAGCAGCTTAGGGGGGGTTAAAATTGAAGCTTTCTTT
>-|TRBJ2-2|TRBV21-1|-
CASIHWSEEGTGELFF
TGTGCCAGCATCCATTGGAGTGAGGAGGGCACCGGGGAGCTGTTTTTT
>-|TRBJ1-2|TRBV14|-
CASSSVANYGYTF
TGTGCCAGCTCCAGCGTAGCTAACTATGGCTACACCTTC
>once|TRBJ2-1|TRBV18|-
CASSQITGERGNEQFF
TGTGCCAGCTCCCAAATTACGGGTGAAAGGGGAAATGAGCAGTTCTTC
>-|TRBJ1-5|TRBV6-2/TRBV6-3|TRBD1
CASSYRTGGQPQHF
TGTGCCAGCAGTTACAGGACAGGGGGCCAGCCCCAGCATTTT
>few|TRBJ1-6|TRBV2|-
CASSNGGGPLHF
TGTGCCAGCAGTAACGGGGGTGGGCCCCTCCACTTT
>-|TRBJ1-1|TRBV12-3/TRBV12-4|-
CASSQTAGFAFF
TGTGCCAGCAGCCAAACCGCGGGATTCGCTTTCTTT
>once|TRBJ1-2|TRBV6-5|TRBD1
CASRETGEDGYTF
TGTGCCAGCAGGGAGACAGGGGAAGATGGCTACACCTTC
>-|TRBJ1-5|TRBV30|TRBD1
CAWSVPGTVFNQPQHF
TGTGCCTGGAGTGTACCCGGGACAGTCTTTAATCAGCCCCAGCATTTT
>-|TRBJ1-2|TRBV30|-
CALQGYYGYTF
TGTGCCCTACAGGGCTACTATGGCTACACCTTC
>-|TRBJ2-3|TRBV11-2|TRBD2
CASSLGTSGVGDTQYF
TGTGCCAGCAGCTTAGGTACTAGCGGGGTGGGAGATACGCAGTATTTT
>-|TRBJ2-2|TRBV18|TRBD1
CASSLNRGHTGELFF
TGTGCCAGCTCCCTGAACAGGGGGCATACCGGGGAGCTGTTTTTT
>-|TRBJ1-1|TRBV7-9|-
CASSFPLTGYRRTEAFF
TGTGCCAGCAGCTTCCCCCTGACAGGCTACAGGCGGACTGAAGCTTTCTTT
>-|TRBJ2-1|TRBV12-3/TRBV12-4|TRBD1
CASRLQGFNEQFF
TGTGCCAGCAGATTACAGGGGTTCAATGAGCAGTTCTTC
>-|TRBJ2-5|TRBV9|TRBD1
CASSVRRGQGETQYF
TGTGCCAGCAGCGTCCGAAGGGGACAGGGCGAGACCCAGTACTTC
>-|TRBJ2-5|TRBV7-2|TRBD2
CASSLALGLQSETQYF
TGTGCCAGCAGCTTAGCTCTGGGACTACAATCGGAGACCCAGTACTTC
>-|TRBJ1-2|TRBV27|-
CASSFRATNYGYTF
TGTGCCAGCAGTTTCAGGGCTACCAACTATGGCTACACCTTC
>once|TRBJ1-6|TRBV6-4|TRBD1
CASSSRTGSPLHF
TGTGCCAGCAGTAGCCGGACAGGTTCACCCCTCCACTTT
>-|TRBJ1-2|TRBV24-1|TRBD1
CATSDSWTGGIQGYTF
TGTGCCACCAGTGATTCTTGGACAGGGGGTATCCAGGGCTACACCTTC
>-|TRBJ2-3|TRBV19|TRBD2
CASSPSGQSTDTQYF
TGTGCCAGTAGCCCTAGCGGGCAGAGCACAGATACGCAGTATTTT
>-|TRBJ2-2|TRBV5-4|-
CASTVYSGSGGELFF
TGTGCCAGCACCGTCTATAGCGGTTCTGGCGGGGAGCTGTTTTTT
>-|TRBJ1-2|TRBV4-3|TRBD1
CASSQDATGGKGGYTF
TGCGCCAGCAGCCAAGATGCGACAGGGGGAAAAGGTGGCTACACCTTC
>-|TRBJ2-5|TRBV2|TRBD2
CASKMSGGLQETQYF
TGTGCCAGCAAGATGAGCGGGGGTCTCCAAGAGACCCAGTACTTC
>-|TRBJ2-3|TRBV5-4|-
CASSLGRGNTDTQYF
TGTGCCAGCAGCTTGGGGCGGGGAAACACAGATACGCAGTATTTT
>-|TRBJ2-2|TRBV5-1|-
CASSFGLENTGELFF
TGCGCCAGCAGCTTCGGTCTAGAGAACACCGGGGAGCTGTTTTTT
>-|TRBJ2-2|TRBV11-2|-
CASSLRGRNGELFF
TGTGCCAGCAGCTTAAGGGGAAGGAACGGGGAGCTGTTTTTT
>-|TRBJ1-2|TRBV27|TRBD1
CASSLSPTGGYGYTF
TGTGCCAGCAGTTTATCCCCGACAGGGGGCTATGGCTACACCTTC
>few|TRBJ2-7|TRBV7-2|-
CASSLSRLAGEQYF
TGTGCCAGCAGCTTATCCAGGTTAGCAGGGGAGCAGTACTTC
>-|TRBJ2-3|TRBV10-1|TRBD2
CASSPLAGDATDTQYF
TGCGCCAGCAGCCCTCTAGCGGGAGACGCCACAGATACGCAGTATTTT
>once|TRBJ2-5|TRBV14|-
CASSQEGHKRETQYF
TGTGCCAGCAGCCAAGAAGGCCATAAGCGAGAGACCCAGTACTTC
>-|TRBJ1-2|TRBV5-1|TRBD1
CASSSRGQPDRDGYTF
TGCGCCAGCAGCTCCCGGGGACAGCCCGACAGGGATGGCTACACCTTC
>-|TRBJ1-1|TRBV12-3/TRBV12-4|-
CASSPQGNTEAFF
TGTGCCAGCAGTCCTCAGGGTAACACTGAAGCTTTCTTT
>-|TRBJ2-2|TRBV9|-
CASSVALTAGGELFF
TGTGCCAGCAGCGTAGCGCTGACTGCCGGCGGGGAGCTGTTTTTT